This T cell receptor beta chain was documented in a study of blood T cell repertoires in COVID-19 (dated by TCRdb to the early 2020s). General notes on the study: The collaborator samples originated in the United States, Italy and Spain and spanned the acute and convalescent phases of COVID-19. The repertoires were released in a freely available public database intended as a resource for research on the immune response to SARS-CoV-2. The prospective study material was composed of cDNA or gDNA derived from T cells, B-cell-depleted T cells, or PBMCs. The dataset comprised deeply sampled blood TCRbeta repertoires from subjects exposed to, actively infected with, or recovered from COVID-19. Samples were obtained from the ongoing ImmuneRACE study (first 160 participants) and from roughly 1,300 subjects provided by 6 global collaborators. Where available, HLA class I and class II types were obtained from metadata supplied by the sample provider rather than from assay-based typing. Nearly every sample came with metadata listing a de-identified subject ID, COVID-19 status, age in years and sex.

Each collaborating institution followed its own protocols to collect whole blood in K2EDTA tubes. Collaborator samples were shipped for TCRbeta analysis as frozen whole blood, isolated PBMCs, or DNA extracted from either sample type. Spanning cysteine to phenylalanine, the CDR3 consists of 11 amino acids. The retained sequence is limited to the CDR3, 33 bases, with the frame set at the first base. V is cut by 3 bases and J by 8 bases, and the space between the germline ends is 7 bases. The immunoSEQ Assay, a bias-controlled multiplex PCR, was used to amplify TCRbeta CDR3 regions from genomic DNA. From the authors' description of their analysis: The number of nucleated cells in each sample was estimated from the amplification of reference gene primers within the assay. Sequence reads were collapsed and filtered to measure the absolute abundance of every unique TCRbeta CDR3 rearrangement. For each sample, productive Simpson clonality was calculated as the square root of Simpson's diversity index across productive rearrangements. In its TCRdb copy, this immuneACCESS table keeps in-frame sequences only and misses some clones. Where compared with another copy, unresolved V genes explain less than half of these, and the others have no known cause. V and J calls and clone size come straight from that table; D and trimming were deduced from the DNA. This sample is represented by over 90,000 clones; about nine tenths of them were singletons. The ten largest clonotypes hold roughly a sixth of the sample.

Study-level results and caveats: The amount of clinical and demographic metadata varied by source and participant and was provided uncurated.

Notes on this clone: No cognate antigen has been identified for it. Per-base quality was not reported, and no clone a single base away is much larger than it.

The sequence was obtained from a woman of 80 years or more in a cohort sampled during active COVID-19. Recombination connected TRBV12-3 or TRBV12-4 to TRBJ1-2; the best D guess is TRBD1, with 5 bases matching. Material for sequencing was peripheral blood. The DNA reads TGTGCCAGCAGTTTCAGGGAAGGCTACACCTTC. Translated, it gives CASSFREGYTF.